This TCR beta chain was recorded in a study of shared clonotypes between healthy human individuals. With 3 bases clipped from V and 6 bases from J, the junction kept 12 bases outside the gene matches. This CDR3 is built from 17 residues. Germline CDR1 reads ENHRY; CDR2 reads SYGVKD. TCRdb keeps only in-frame clones here, not all; method: immunoSEQ multiplex PCR. There are about 1 million clones in the sample; about 80% occur only once, and about 1.4% lies in the top ten. This receptor was taken from a young man in good health. V and J are TRBV10-3 and TRBJ2-3; 10 bases are shared with TRBD1. Sequencing used memory CD4+ T cells sorted from blood. The subset denotes: CD45RA-negative fraction. This CDR3 reads CAISDFMMGTGADTQYF. In DNA form, the CDR3 reads TGTGCCATCAGTGACTTCATGATGGGGACAGGGGCCGATACGCAGTATTTT.